This TCR beta chain derives from a study of blood T cell repertoires in COVID-19. In the original workflow: Cell counts per sample came from amplifying reference gene primers. Assay used: immunoSEQ multiplex PCR; TCRdb lists only in-frame clones, some missing. V, J and clone size are taken as reported in that table, and D and trimming were inferred from the DNA itself. The sample includes about 210,000 clones, around 83% of them seen just once. This clone showed up just once. The sample carries other DNA sequences with the same CDR3. This CDR3 is built from 14 residues. CDR1 is MNHEY, CDR2 SMNVEV, per germline (reference sequence). Trimming shortened V by 5 bases and J by 0 bases, and 11 bases separated the two germline ends.

This TCR derives from a man in his forties or fifties with active or convalescent COVID-19. Sequenced sample: peripheral blood. The V call is TRBV27, the J call TRBJ2-7; weak D call: TRBD1 (6 bases). This chain's CDR3 is CASSLTGSSYEQYF. The CDR3 nucleotides read TGTGCCAGCAGTCTCACAGGGAGCTCCTACGAGCAGTACTTC.